This T cell receptor beta chain was obtained from a study of blood T cell repertoires in COVID-19. Study-level background: Acute and convalescent COVID-19 samples came from the United States, Italy and Spain. T cells, B-cell-depleted T cells, or PBMCs provided the cDNA or gDNA that served as material.

In its sample, this clone was seen once. This CDR3 has 13 residues. V was clipped by 6 bases and J by 3 bases; unmatched bases: 5. The V gene's germline CDR1 is SQVTM and CDR2 ANQGSEA. How the authors handled the data: By means of reference gene primer amplification, nucleated cell counts were estimated. The protocol was immunoSEQ multiplex PCR, while the TCRdb copy is restricted to in-frame clones and leaves out a portion. From that table come the V and J calls and clone size; the DNA was used to work out D and trimming. Of some 230,000 clones in the sample, about 85% were seen once. The sample was peripheral blood. This receptor was taken from a man aged 45 to 65 who had recovered from COVID-19. V and J are TRBV29-1 and TRBJ2-1; TRBD1 matches 7 bases. This chain's CDR3 is CSVGRQGYNEQFF. CDR3 coding DNA: TGCAGCGTGGGAAGACAGGGCTACAATGAGCAGTTCTTC.